This TCR beta chain was profiled in a study of blood T cell repertoires in COVID-19. Study-level background: Acute-phase and convalescent COVID-19 samples originated in the United States, Italy and Spain. Sources were T cells, B-cell-depleted T cells, or PBMCs; the material itself was cDNA or gDNA.

CDR3 length: 16 amino acids. Germline CDR1 MGHRA, CDR2 YSYEKL. Trimming removed 0 bases at V and 1 base at J, with 12 bases between. In the original processing: For nucleated cells, counts were estimated from reference gene primer amplification. The repertoire was sequenced with immunoSEQ multiplex PCR; TCRdb's copy has only in-frame clones and lacks some. The D gene and trimming were derived from the DNA, and the V and J assignments and clone size from that table. The repertoire holds 110,000 or so clones, with 88% as singletons. This TCR derives from a human donor in a cohort sampled during active COVID-19. J is TRBJ2-5 and V is TRBV4-1; possibly TRBD2 for D (6 bases). Sequences were obtained from peripheral blood. The CDR3 nucleotides are TGCGCCAGCAGCCAAGATACGGGGGTGACCCAAGAGACCCAGTACTTC. It specifies CASSQDTGVTQETQYF.